Below, one T cell receptor (beta chain) is given with its context. The data were obtained in a study of T cell changes during pregnancy in multiple sclerosis. The repertoire was sequenced with immunoSEQ multiplex PCR; TCRdb's copy has only in-frame clones and lacks some. The table has tens of thousands of clones, about 93% seen once; the top ten hold more than 1%. This CDR3 comprises 13 residues. Germline CDR1 is SGDLS and CDR2 is YYNGEE. The V end was cut by 4 bases, the J end by 4 bases, with 11 bases between. The chain has TRBV9 and TRBJ1-2, with a possible D match to TRBD1 (6 bases). This clonotype originated in a female donor with multiple sclerosis, enrolled in a pregnancy study. The sample in question was peripheral blood, obtained in the first trimester of pregnancy. As DNA, the CDR3 is TGTGCCAGCAGCCCCTCAGGGGTCTATGGCTACACCTTC. As protein: CASSPSGVYGYTF. Using reference TRBV9 and TRBJ1-2 for the parts outside the CDR3, the full variable domain is DSGVTQTPKHLITATGQRVTLRCSPRSGDLSVYWYQQSLDQGLQFLIQYYNGEERAKGNILERFSAQQFPDLHSELNLSSLELGDSALYFCASSPSGVYGYTFGSGTRLTVV.